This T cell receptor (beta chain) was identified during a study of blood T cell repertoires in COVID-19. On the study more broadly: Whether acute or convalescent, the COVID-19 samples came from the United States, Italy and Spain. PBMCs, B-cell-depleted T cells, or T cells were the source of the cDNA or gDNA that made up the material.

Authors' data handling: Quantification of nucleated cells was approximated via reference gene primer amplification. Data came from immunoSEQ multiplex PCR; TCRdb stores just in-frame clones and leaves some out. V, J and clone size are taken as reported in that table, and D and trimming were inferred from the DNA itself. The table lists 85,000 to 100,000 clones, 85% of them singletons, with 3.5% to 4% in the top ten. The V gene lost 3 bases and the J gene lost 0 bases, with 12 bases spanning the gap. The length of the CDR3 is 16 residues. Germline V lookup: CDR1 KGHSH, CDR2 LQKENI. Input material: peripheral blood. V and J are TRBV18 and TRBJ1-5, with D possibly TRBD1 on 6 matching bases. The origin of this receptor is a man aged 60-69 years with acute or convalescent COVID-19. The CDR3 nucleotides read TGTGCCAGCTCACCCGACAGGCCGAATAGCAATCAGCCCCAGCATTTT. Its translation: CASSPDRPNSNQPQHF.